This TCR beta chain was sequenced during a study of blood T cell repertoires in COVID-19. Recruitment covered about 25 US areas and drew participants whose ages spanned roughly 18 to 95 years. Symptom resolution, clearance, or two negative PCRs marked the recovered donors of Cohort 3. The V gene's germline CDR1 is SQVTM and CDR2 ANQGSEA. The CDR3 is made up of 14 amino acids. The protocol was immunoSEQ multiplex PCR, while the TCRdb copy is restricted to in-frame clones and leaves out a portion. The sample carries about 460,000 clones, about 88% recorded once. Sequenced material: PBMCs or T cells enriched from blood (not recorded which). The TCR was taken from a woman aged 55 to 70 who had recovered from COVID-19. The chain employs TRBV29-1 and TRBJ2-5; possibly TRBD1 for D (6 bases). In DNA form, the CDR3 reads TGCAGTCTCAGCCCCACAGGGAAGGTGGAGACCCAGTACTTC. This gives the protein CSLSPTGKVETQYF.